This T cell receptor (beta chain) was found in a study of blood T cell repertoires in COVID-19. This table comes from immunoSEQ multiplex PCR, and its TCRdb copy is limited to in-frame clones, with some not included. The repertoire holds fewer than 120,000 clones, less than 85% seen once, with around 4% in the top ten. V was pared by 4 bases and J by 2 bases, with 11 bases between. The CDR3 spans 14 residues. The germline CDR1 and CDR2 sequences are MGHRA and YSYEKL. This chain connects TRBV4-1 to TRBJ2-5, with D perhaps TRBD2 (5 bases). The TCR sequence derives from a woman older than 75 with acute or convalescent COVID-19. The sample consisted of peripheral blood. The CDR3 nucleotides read TGCGCCAGCAGCCTCGACTGGAGGCAAGAGACCCAGTACTTC. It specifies CASSLDWRQETQYF.